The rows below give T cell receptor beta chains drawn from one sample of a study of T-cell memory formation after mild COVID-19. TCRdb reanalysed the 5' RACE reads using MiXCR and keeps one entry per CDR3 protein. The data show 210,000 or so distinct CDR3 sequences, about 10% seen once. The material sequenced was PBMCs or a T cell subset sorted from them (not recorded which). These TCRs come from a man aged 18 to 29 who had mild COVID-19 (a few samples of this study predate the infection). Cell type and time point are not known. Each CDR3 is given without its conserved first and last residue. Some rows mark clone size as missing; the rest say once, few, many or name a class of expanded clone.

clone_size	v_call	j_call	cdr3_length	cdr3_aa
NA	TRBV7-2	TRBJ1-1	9	ASSRQAEAF
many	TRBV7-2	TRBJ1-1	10	ASSLDGAGAF
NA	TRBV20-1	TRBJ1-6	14	SARAGGQGFNSPLH
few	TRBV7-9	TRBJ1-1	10	ASSFEDREAF
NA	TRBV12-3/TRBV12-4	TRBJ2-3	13	ASNPPRGSLDTQY
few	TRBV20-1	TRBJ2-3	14	SARGLAGASTDTQY
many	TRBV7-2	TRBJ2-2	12	ASHSASNTGELF
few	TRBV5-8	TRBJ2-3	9	ASSFGPDKY
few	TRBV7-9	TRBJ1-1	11	ASTKGAWTEAF
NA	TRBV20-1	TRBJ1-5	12	SAFRTGETQPQH
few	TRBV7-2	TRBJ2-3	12	ASSRGQTKDTQY
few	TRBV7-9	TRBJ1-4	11	ASSLVVSEKLF
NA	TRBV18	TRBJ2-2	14	ASSPPGQGGPGELF
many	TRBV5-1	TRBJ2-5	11	ASRSSGRETQY
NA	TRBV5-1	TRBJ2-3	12	ASSSAGGQDTQY
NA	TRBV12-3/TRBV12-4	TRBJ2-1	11	ASSRGPYNEQF
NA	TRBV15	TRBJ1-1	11	ATSRGNRGEAF
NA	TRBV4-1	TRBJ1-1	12	ASSQPSANTEAF
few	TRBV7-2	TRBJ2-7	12	ASSLEAGAYEQY
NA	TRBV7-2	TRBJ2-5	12	ASSSGLSVETQY
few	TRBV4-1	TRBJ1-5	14	ASSQVRGGGNQPQH
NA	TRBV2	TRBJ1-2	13	ASSETHGSDYGYT
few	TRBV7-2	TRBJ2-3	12	ASQRGRSTDTQY
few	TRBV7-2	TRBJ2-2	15	ASSPSRGQGYAGELF
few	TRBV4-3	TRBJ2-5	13	ASSQDSRSQETQY
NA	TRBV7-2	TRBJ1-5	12	ASRLGQLNQPQH
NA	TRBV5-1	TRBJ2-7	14	ASSSGLLTGVYEQY
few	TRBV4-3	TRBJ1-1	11	ASSQEIGSGAF
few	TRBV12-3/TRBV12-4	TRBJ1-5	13	ASSPQGMSNQPQH
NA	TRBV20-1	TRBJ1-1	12	SARGTLKKTEAF
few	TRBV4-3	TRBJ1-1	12	ASSQPRGGTEAF
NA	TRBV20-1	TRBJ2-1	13	SATSLRGGAGEQF
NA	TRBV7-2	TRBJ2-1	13	ASSLLADSYNEQF
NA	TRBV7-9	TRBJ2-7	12	ASSPRRGDHEQY
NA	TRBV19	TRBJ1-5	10	ASSLNNQPQH
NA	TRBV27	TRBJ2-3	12	ASSLWQSPDTQY
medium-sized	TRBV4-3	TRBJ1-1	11	ASSQDRNTEAF
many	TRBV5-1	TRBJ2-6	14	ASSLAQGTGANVLT
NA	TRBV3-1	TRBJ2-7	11	ASRTSGGAEQY
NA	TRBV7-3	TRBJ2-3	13	ASSSTAAGVDTQY
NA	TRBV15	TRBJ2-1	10	ATSRVGNEQF
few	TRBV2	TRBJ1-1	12	ASSVTGSDTEAF
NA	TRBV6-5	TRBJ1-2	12	ASSKAGSNYGYT
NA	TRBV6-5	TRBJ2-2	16	ASSSKVQGYFWTGELF
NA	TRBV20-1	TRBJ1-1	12	SAQEGRANTEAF
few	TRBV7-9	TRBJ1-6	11	ASSVYGDSPLH
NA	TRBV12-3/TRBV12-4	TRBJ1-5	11	ASSFWGNQPQH
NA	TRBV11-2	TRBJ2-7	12	ASSWWVRGSEQY
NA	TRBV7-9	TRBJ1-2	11	ATRGQARDGYT
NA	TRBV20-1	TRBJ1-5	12	SASGRGSNQPQH
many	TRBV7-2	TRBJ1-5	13	ASSLFAVPNQPQH
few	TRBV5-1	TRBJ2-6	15	ASSPGDRGAGANVLT
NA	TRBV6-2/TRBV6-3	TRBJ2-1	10	ASRTDGNEQF
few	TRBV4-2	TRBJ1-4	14	ASSPGQIATNEKLF
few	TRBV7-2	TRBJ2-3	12	ASSRWGPTDTQY